The 28 T cell receptor beta chains below were found in one sample sequenced in a study of blood T cell repertoires in COVID-19. Profiled with immunoSEQ multiplex PCR; TCRdb holds only in-frame clones, not every one. The table has over 150,000 clones, over 75% seen once. Specimen: peripheral blood. All receptors derive from a man aged 50-60 years with COVID-19, enrolled during active disease.

This chain uses TRBV2 with TRBJ2-1; 12 bases match TRBD2. CDR1 and CDR2 from the germline V gene are SNHLY and FYNNEI. The CDR3 totals 14 residues. The ends lost 9 bases at V and 1 base at J; junction bases unmatched: 1. CDR3: CASTSGRSYNEQFF. CDR3 DNA: TGTGCCAGTACTAGCGGGAGGTCCTACAATGAGCAGTTCTTC.

This clone appeared once. The chain couples TRBV18 to TRBJ1-2; the D gene is possibly TRBD1 (5 bases). CDR1 and CDR2 (germline): KGHSH, LQKENI. V gave up 3 bases and J gave up 4 bases, with 9 bases separating them. The CDR3 is 13 residues long. CDR3 in amino acids: CASSPDSFYGYTF. The CDR3 DNA follows: TGTGCCAGCTCACCCGACAGCTTCTATGGCTACACCTTC.

CDR3 DNA sequence: TGTGCCAGCAGCTCCGACAGCCAGACACCCCTCCACTTT. It encodes CASSSDSQTPLHF. The chain couples TRBV7-9 to TRBJ1-6, with D tentatively TRBD1 (5 bases). In germline, CDR1 is SEHNR, CDR2 FQNEAQ (reference sequence). The CDR3 has 13 amino acids. The V end was cut by 4 bases, the J end by 11 bases, with 12 bases between.

The genes are TRBV25-1 and TRBJ2-2, with TRBD1 matching over 8 bases. The V gene's germline CDR1 is MGHDK and CDR2 SYGVNS. This CDR3 comprises 13 residues. J was trimmed by 6 bases and V by 7 bases; bases with no gene match: 4. In DNA form, the CDR3 reads TGTGCCAGCACGGACAGGGTAGCCGGGGAGCTGTTTTTT. It is translated as CASTDRVAGELFF.

The CDR3: CASSRQGTAYEQFF. Here the CDR3 DNA reads TGTGCCAGCAGCCGGCAGGGGACAGCCTATGAGCAGTTCTTC. The rearrangement links TRBV2 to TRBJ2-1; 7 bases match TRBD1. From germline, CDR1 is SNHLY and CDR2 FYNNEI. Trimming removed 6 bases from V and 8 bases from J; junction bases left unmatched: 10. The CDR3 runs to 14 residues.

This clone showed up just once. The junction and the germline gene differ at one end; a read error may be behind it. The chain has TRBV3-1 (or the pseudogene TRBV3-2) and TRBJ2-3; TRBD2 aligns across 7 bases. The CDR3 extends over 12 amino acids. Germline CDR1 LGHDT, CDR2 YNNKEL (reference sequence). The CDR3 sequence is CASSQDPGGSSF. The CDR3 DNA reads TGTGCCAGCAGCCAAGATCCGGGGGGTTCTTCATTT.

This clone has a count of ten or more. CDR3 nucleotide sequence: TGTGCCAGCTTAGTACAGGGGACGGGGAACACTGAAGCTTTCTTT. Protein product: CASLVQGTGNTEAFF. V gene TRBV6-5 combines with J gene TRBJ1-1; TRBD1 matches 7 bases. In germline, CDR1 is MNHEY, CDR2 SVGAGI. J lost 1 base, V lost 8 bases, and 10 bases had no gene match. This CDR3 contains 15 residues.

The chain combines TRBV24-1 with TRBJ2-3; TRBD2 agrees at 8 bases. The CDR3 covers 15 residues. J lost 8 bases, V lost 4 bases, and 10 bases had no gene match. Germline lookup yields CDR1 KGHDR and CDR2 SFDVKD. The CDR3 nucleotides read TGTGCCACCAGTGAAGCGACGGGGGGGCCGGGTACGCAGTATTTT. Translating gives CATSEATGGPGTQYF.

The chain has TRBV5-1 and TRBJ2-3; perhaps TRBD1 as D (5 bases). Germline V gene lookup returns CDR1 SGHRS and CDR2 YFSETQ. The CDR3 consists of 16 residues. V was pared by 4 bases and J by 2 bases, with 17 bases between. CDR3 DNA sequence: TGCGCCAGCAGCCTAATGCCAGGGCTCGACACAGATACGCAGTATTTT. This sequence encodes CASSLMPGLDTDTQYF.

This clone was observed a few times. The J gene is TRBJ1-6, the V gene TRBV6-4; 10 nucleotides align to TRBD1. The CDR3 sequence is 15 residues long. The germline V gene encodes CDR1 MRHNA and CDR2 SNTAGT. With 6 bases clipped from V and 6 bases from J, the junction kept 5 bases outside the gene matches. This CDR3 is CASSLTGGPNSPLHF. For the CDR3, the DNA is TGTGCCAGCAGCCTGACAGGGGGCCCTAATTCACCCCTCCACTTT.

Here the CDR3 DNA reads TGTGCCAGCAGCCAAGACAGGACTACATATCATACGCAGTATTTT. This translates into CASSQDRTTYHTQYF. J is TRBJ2-3 and V is TRBV4-2, with D tentatively TRBD2 (6 bases). Germline V gene data show CDR1 as LGHNA and CDR2 as YNFKEQ. This CDR3 is built from 15 residues. Trimming removed 0 bases at V and 7 bases at J, with 14 bases between.

The J gene is TRBJ1-1, the V gene TRBV19; D call uncertain. There are 11 residues in the CDR3. Germline V gene sequence: CDR1 LNHDA, CDR2 SQIVND (reference sequence). V shed 7 bases and J shed 2 bases, with 5 bases lying between them. The CDR3 region is CASTRNTEAFF. The DNA of the CDR3 is TGTGCCAGTACCAGAAACACTGAAGCTTTCTTT.

This chain links TRBV27 with TRBJ2-7; D might be TRBD1 (6 bases). CDR3 size: 13 residues. The V gene lost 5 bases and the J gene lost 7 bases, with 15 bases spanning the gap. CDR1 is MNHEY and CDR2 is SMNVEV in the germline V gene (reference sequence). In DNA form, the CDR3 reads TGTGCCAGCAGTCCGGTGGGGGCAGGTGAGCAGTACTTC. Its protein product is CASSPVGAGEQYF.

The chain is built from TRBV3-1 (or the pseudogene TRBV3-2) and TRBJ2-1, with 12 positions matching TRBD2. The CDR3 runs to 14 residues. The germline CDR1 and CDR2 sequences are LGHDT and YNNKEL (reference sequence). J gave up 6 bases and V 7 bases, and 4 bases lay outside the gene matches. The CDR3: CASTPSGGANEQFF. The CDR3 region has the DNA TGTGCCAGCACCCCTAGCGGGGGGGCCAATGAGCAGTTCTTC.

V and J are TRBV21-1 and TRBJ2-7; TRBD1 is taken as the D call from the table, unchecked against the DNA. TRBV21-1 is labeled a pseudogene. The length of the CDR3 is 22 residues. The CDR3 region has the DNA TGTGCCAGCAGGAAAACCGGAGGACAGGGCGCTAAAGTGGACTGGGGCTCCTACGAGCAGTACTTC. Its translation: CASRKTGGQGAKVDWGSYEQYF.

The V and J genes are TRBV19 and TRBJ2-5; no firm D call. Germline CDR1 and CDR2: LNHDA and SQIVND (reference sequence). The CDR3 contains 14 residues. V lost 1 base, J lost 5 bases, and 11 bases lay in between. CDR3 DNA sequence: TGTGCCAGTAGTATAGTGAGGTATTCGGAGACCCAGTACTTC. Translation: CASSIVRYSETQYF. Complete variable domain (other parts from reference TRBV19 and TRBJ2-5): DGGITQSPKYLFRKEGQNVTLSCEQNLNHDAMYWYRQDPGQGLRLIYYSQIVNDFQKGDIAEGYSVSREKKESFPLTVTSAQKNPTAFYLCASSIVRYSETQYFGPGTRLLVL.

The chain uses TRBV6-5 and TRBJ2-5, with 9 nucleotides matching TRBD1. The germline gives CDR1 MNHEY, CDR2 SVGAGI. The trim removed 0 bases at V and 5 bases at J, leaving 7 bases unmatched. The CDR3 is made up of 16 amino acids. This chain's CDR3 is CASSYSNRGLGETQYF. The CDR3 nucleotides read TGTGCCAGCAGTTACTCGAACAGGGGGCTAGGGGAGACCCAGTACTTC.

This clone was seen only a few times. The rearrangement joins TRBV14 to TRBJ1-2; D remains ambiguous. Trimming stripped 1 base from V and 1 base from J, with 7 bases between. This CDR3 comprises 14 residues. Looked up from germline, CDR1 is SGHDN and CDR2 is FVKESK. CDR3 loop: CASSQGVLNYGYTF. The CDR3 DNA follows: TGTGCCAGCAGCCAAGGAGTCCTTAACTATGGCTACACCTTC.

The chain has TRBV15 and TRBJ1-1; the D gene is possibly TRBD1 (5 bases). The CDR3 contains 13 residues. Per the germline V gene, CDR1 is LNHNV and CDR2 is YYDKDF (reference sequence). Trimming took 3 bases from V and 1 from J, leaving 6 bases between them. The CDR3, as DNA: TGTGCCACCAGCAGCACAGGGAACACTGAAGCTTTCTTT. It translates to CATSSTGNTEAFF.

On this clone itself: The sample contains more than one DNA sequence encoding this CDR3. V gene TRBV6-5 combines with J gene TRBJ1-2; TRBD1 matches at 10 bases. The CDR3 is 16 amino acids. Trimming cost V 2 bases and J 5 bases; bases outside gene matches: 8. Germline CDR1 reads MNHEY; CDR2 reads SVGAGI. DNA for the CDR3: TGTGCCAGCAGTTACGTACGGACAGGGGGGGGTTATGGCTACACCTTC. Its protein is CASSYVRTGGGYGYTF.

This clone has just a few counts. The CDR3 here is CASSADRAGFEEQYF. CDR3 DNA: TGCGCCAGCAGTGCTGACAGGGCCGGTTTTGAGGAGCAGTACTTC. The chain links TRBV10-1 to TRBJ2-7, with 7 bases aligning to TRBD1. The CDR3 length is 15 residues. J was trimmed by 7 bases and V by 4 bases; bases with no gene match: 13. Per the germline V gene, CDR1 is WNHNN and CDR2 is SYGVQD (reference sequence).

V and J are TRBV6-5 and TRBJ1-3, with D unclear. Deletions cut 2 bases from V and 2 bases from J, with 10 bases between. CDR3 length equals 15 residues. Germline CDR1 and CDR2: MNHEY and SVGAGI. The CDR3 loop reads CASSYGQEAGNTIYF. The CDR3 nucleotides read TGTGCCAGCAGTTACGGTCAGGAAGCTGGAAACACCATATATTTT.

The rearrangement joins TRBV15 to TRBJ2-3; D not resolved. The germline CDR1 and CDR2 sequences are LNHNV and YYDKDF (reference sequence). Trimming took 8 bases from V and 0 from J, leaving 9 bases between them. This CDR3 contains 13 residues. CDR3 in DNA: TGTGCCACCTGGAGTCCGAGCACAGATACGCAGTATTTT. Translated, it gives CATWSPSTDTQYF. Full variable domain (missing parts from reference TRBV15 and TRBJ2-3): DAMVIQNPRYQVTQFGKPVTLSCSQTLNHNVMYWYQQKSSQAPKLLFHYYDKDFNNEADTPDNFQSRRPNTSFCFLDIRSPGLGDTAMYLCATWSPSTDTQYFGPGTRLTVL.

This clone was recorded a few times. This sequence joins TRBV7-9 and TRBJ1-6, with 7 bases lining up with TRBD1. Trimming at V came to 0 bases and at J to 6 bases, leaving 8 bases not matched to a gene. This CDR3 is built from 17 residues. Germline V gene sequence: CDR1 SEHNR, CDR2 FQNEAQ (reference sequence). CDR3 loop: CASSLARTGWVNSPLHF. The CDR3 DNA follows: TGTGCCAGCAGCTTAGCTCGGACAGGCTGGGTTAATTCACCCCTCCACTTT.

This clone was observed once. The chain recombines TRBV25-1 with TRBJ2-5; D gene unclear. CDR3 length: 12 residues. The germline V and J ends were trimmed by 3 bases and 1 base, with 3 bases remaining between them. Per the germline V gene, CDR1 is MGHDK and CDR2 is SYGVNS. The CDR3 region is CASSDSQETQYF. The CDR3 nucleotides are TGTGCCAGCAGTGACAGCCAAGAGACCCAGTACTTC.

The chain recombines TRBV6-4 with TRBJ1-3; D is uncertain. The CDR3 has 14 amino acids. Trimming took off 2 bases at V and 4 bases at J, with 9 bases between the two ends. Germline values: CDR1 MRHNA, CDR2 SNTAGT. The CDR3 is CASSDRWSGNTIYF. As DNA, the CDR3 is TGTGCCAGCAGTGACCGATGGAGCGGAAACACCATATATTTT.

The chain links TRBV6-5 to TRBJ1-1; the match to TRBD1 covers 8 bases. Germline CDR1 MNHEY, CDR2 SVGAGI. V shed 5 bases, J shed 8 bases, and the junction held 7 bases outside the gene matches. This CDR3 spans 13 amino acids. CDR3: CASSTDRGGEAFF. DNA for the CDR3: TGTGCCAGCAGTACAGACAGGGGAGGAGAAGCTTTCTTT.

This rearrangement joins TRBV5-5 to TRBJ1-1, with a possible D match to TRBD1 (6 bases). Germline loops: CDR1 SGHKS, CDR2 YYEKEE (reference sequence). CDR3 length: 17 residues. V dropped 0 bases and J dropped 3 bases, with 18 bases sitting between them. Here the CDR3 reads CASSLAGDRPRYTEAFF. The DNA of the CDR3 is TGTGCCAGCAGCTTGGCAGGGGACCGTCCTCGGTACACTGAAGCTTTCTTT.